These 9 T cell receptor beta chains came from one sample sequenced in a study of T cell changes during pregnancy in multiple sclerosis. Libraries were prepared by immunoSEQ multiplex PCR; TCRdb keeps only in-frame clonotypes and omits some of them. The table has some 100,000 clones, around 93% seen once. Specimen: peripheral blood, collected before pregnancy. The receptors were gathered from a female donor with multiple sclerosis, enrolled in a pregnancy study.

The V and J genes are TRBV9 and TRBJ1-2; D not resolved. The V gene lost 0 bases and the J gene lost 6 bases, with 3 bases spanning the gap. The CDR3 totals 11 residues. CDR1 and CDR2 from the germline V gene are SGDLS and YYNGEE. CDR3: CASSVANGYTF. In DNA, the CDR3 is TGTGCCAGCAGCGTAGCTAATGGCTACACCTTC.

The chain links TRBV27 to TRBJ1-2, with 8 bases lining up with TRBD1. V shed 0 bases, J shed 7 bases, and the junction held 10 bases outside the gene matches. CDR1 MNHEY and CDR2 SMNVEV come from the germline V gene (reference sequence). The CDR3 covers 16 residues. CDR3 coding DNA: TGTGCCAGCAGTTTATCGAGCTACCAGGGGGCTTCTGGCTACACCTTC. This encodes CASSLSSYQGASGYTF.

J is TRBJ2-7 and V is TRBV5-1, with TRBD2 as a possible D gene (6 bases). Trimming took 4 bases from V and 2 from J, leaving 13 bases between them. Germline CDR1 is SGHRS and CDR2 is YFSETQ. This CDR3 spans 14 amino acids. The DNA for the CDR3 is TGCGCCAGCAGCCGGGACTCCTTTACCTACGAGCAGTACTTC. It is translated as CASSRDSFTYEQYF.

This clone was detected only once. V and J are TRBV5-1 and TRBJ2-7; 8 positions agree with TRBD2. The CDR3 contains 15 residues. Germline loops: CDR1 SGHRS, CDR2 YFSETQ. Trimming cost V 0 bases and J 2 bases; bases outside gene matches: 4. As DNA, the CDR3 is TGCGCCAGCAGCTTGGGACTAGCGCAGCCCTACGAGCAGTACTTC. It encodes CASSLGLAQPYEQYF. Full variable domain (remainder filled in from reference TRBV5-1 and TRBJ2-7): KAGVTQTPRYLIKTRGQQVTLSCSPISGHRSVSWYQQTPGQGLQFLFEYFSETQRNKGNFPGRFSGRQFSNSRSEMNVSTLELGDSALYLCASSLGLAQPYEQYFGPGTRLTVT.

The chain employs TRBV18 and TRBJ1-1; D remains ambiguous. This CDR3 has 13 amino acids. Trimming removed 8 bases from V and 6 bases from J, with 16 bases in between. In germline, CDR1 is KGHSH, CDR2 LQKENI. CDR3 nucleotides: TGTGCCAGCCTGCAGGTTGAAACAGCTGAAGCTTTCTTT. Its translation: CASLQVETAEAFF. Looking up the rest from reference TRBV18 and TRBJ1-1 gives the full variable domain: NAGVMQNPRHLVRRRGQEARLRCSPMKGHSHVYWYRQLPEEGLKFMVYLQKENIIDESGMPKERFSAEFPKEGPSILRIQQVVRGDSAAYFCASLQVETAEAFFGQGTRLTVV.

The V gene is TRBV11-2, the J gene TRBJ2-7; D is unclear. Looked up from germline, CDR1 is SGHAT and CDR2 is FQNNGV. The CDR3 is 13 amino acids. V was clipped by 0 bases and J by 7 bases, with 10 bases between them. CDR3 protein: CASSLEGGQEQYF. The CDR3 DNA reads TGTGCCAGCAGCTTAGAAGGCGGTCAGGAGCAGTACTTC.

The V and J genes are TRBV27 and TRBJ2-1; D may be TRBD2 (6 bases). Between the trimmed V and J ends, which lost 4 bases and 7 bases, there was a span of 11 bases. The CDR3 is made up of 13 amino acids. Germline assignment: CDR1 MNHEY and CDR2 SMNVEV (reference sequence). The CDR3 here is CASSWGDRNEQFF. The CDR3 nucleotides are TGTGCCAGCAGTTGGGGGGATCGGAATGAGCAGTTCTTC.

This clone was counted once. The chain joins TRBV19 to TRBJ2-1, with D perhaps matching TRBD1 (5 bases). Trimming removed 4 bases at V and 7 bases at J, with 8 bases between. This CDR3 spans 12 amino acids. From germline, CDR1 is LNHDA and CDR2 SQIVND (reference sequence). The CDR3 nucleotides read TGTGCCAGTAGTAAGGGGCGGAATGAGCAGTTCTTC. Translated, it gives CASSKGRNEQFF. The variable domain in full, with the rest retrieved from reference TRBV19 and TRBJ2-1, is DGGITQSPKYLFRKEGQNVTLSCEQNLNHDAMYWYRQDPGQGLRLIYYSQIVNDFQKGDIAEGYSVSREKKESFPLTVTSAQKNPTAFYLCASSKGRNEQFFGPGTRLTVL.

The chain couples TRBV5-6 to TRBJ1-5; possibly TRBD1 for D (6 bases). The CDR3 has 13 amino acids. Trimming removed 3 bases at V and 4 bases at J, with 8 bases between. Per germline, CDR1 SGHDT and CDR2 YYEEEE. The CDR3 bases are TGTGCCAGCAGCTCTCAGGGGAATCAGCCCCAGCATTTT. Translated, it gives CASSSQGNQPQHF.